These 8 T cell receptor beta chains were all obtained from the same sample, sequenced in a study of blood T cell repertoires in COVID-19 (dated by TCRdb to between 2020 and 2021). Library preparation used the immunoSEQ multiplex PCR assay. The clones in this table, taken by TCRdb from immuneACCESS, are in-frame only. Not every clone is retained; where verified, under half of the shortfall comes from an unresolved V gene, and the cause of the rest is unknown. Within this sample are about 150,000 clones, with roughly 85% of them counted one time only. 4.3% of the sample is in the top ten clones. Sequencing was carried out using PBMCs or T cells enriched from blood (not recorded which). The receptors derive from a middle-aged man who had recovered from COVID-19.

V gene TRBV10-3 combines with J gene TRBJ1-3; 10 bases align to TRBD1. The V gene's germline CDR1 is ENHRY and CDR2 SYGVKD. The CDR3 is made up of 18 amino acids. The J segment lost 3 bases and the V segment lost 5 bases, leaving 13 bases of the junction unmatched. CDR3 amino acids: CAISPGQGILEGGNTIYF. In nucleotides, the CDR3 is TGTGCCATCAGTCCGGGACAGGGGATACTTGAGGGTGGAAACACCATATATTTT.

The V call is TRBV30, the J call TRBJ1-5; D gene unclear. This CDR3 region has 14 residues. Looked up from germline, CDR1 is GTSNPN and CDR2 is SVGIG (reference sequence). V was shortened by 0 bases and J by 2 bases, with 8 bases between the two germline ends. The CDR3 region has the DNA TGTGCCTGGAGTGTTTTCCAGGGCAATCAGCCCCAGCATTTT. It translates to CAWSVFQGNQPQHF.

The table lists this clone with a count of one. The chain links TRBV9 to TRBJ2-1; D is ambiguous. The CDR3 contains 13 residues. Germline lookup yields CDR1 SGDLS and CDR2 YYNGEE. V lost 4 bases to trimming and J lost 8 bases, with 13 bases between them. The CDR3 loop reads CASSLQVGDEQFF. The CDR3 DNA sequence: TGTGCCAGCAGCCTCCAGGTGGGCGATGAGCAGTTCTTC.

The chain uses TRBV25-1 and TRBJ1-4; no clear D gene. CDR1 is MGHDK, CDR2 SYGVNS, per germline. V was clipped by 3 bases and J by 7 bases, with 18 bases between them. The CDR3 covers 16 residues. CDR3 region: CASSDTLGGGSEKLFF. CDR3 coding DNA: TGTGCCAGCAGTGACACTTTGGGCGGAGGATCTGAAAAACTGTTTTTT.

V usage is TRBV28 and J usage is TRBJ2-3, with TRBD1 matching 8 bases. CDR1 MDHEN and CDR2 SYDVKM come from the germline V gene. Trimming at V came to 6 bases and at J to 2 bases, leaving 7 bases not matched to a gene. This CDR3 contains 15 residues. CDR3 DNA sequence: TGTGCCAGCAGCCCCTCAGGGGGCTACACAGATACGCAGTATTTT. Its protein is CASSPSGGYTDTQYF.

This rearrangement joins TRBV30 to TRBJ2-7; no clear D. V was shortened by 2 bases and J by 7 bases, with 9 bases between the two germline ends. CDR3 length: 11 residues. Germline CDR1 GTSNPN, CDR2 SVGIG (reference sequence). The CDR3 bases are TGTGCCTGGAGTCGACTCCGGGAGCAGTACTTC. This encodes CAWSRLREQYF.

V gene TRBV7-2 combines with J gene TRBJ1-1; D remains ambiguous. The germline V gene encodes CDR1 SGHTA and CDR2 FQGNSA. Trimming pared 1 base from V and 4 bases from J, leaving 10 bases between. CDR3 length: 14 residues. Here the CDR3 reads CASSLVRAGTEAFF. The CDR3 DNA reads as TGTGCCAGCAGCTTAGTGAGGGCGGGCACTGAAGCTTTCTTT.

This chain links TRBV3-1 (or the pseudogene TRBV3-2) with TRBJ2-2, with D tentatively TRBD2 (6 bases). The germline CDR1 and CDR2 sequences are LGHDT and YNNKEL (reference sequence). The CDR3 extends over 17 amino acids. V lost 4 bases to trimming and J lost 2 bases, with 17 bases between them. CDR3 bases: TGTGCCAGCAGCCCCCCTTCTAGCGAGGTTAACACCGGGGAGCTGTTTTTT. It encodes CASSPPSSEVNTGELFF.